These 6 T cell receptor beta chains were all obtained from the same sample, sequenced in a study of CD8 T cells in ankylosing spondylitis. MiXCR, run by TCRdb on the 5' RACE reads, gives a single entry per CDR3 protein. The data show approximately 25,000 distinct CDR3 sequences, with approximately 8% seen just once and approximately 29% held by the top ten. Sample: blood. These receptors came from a male donor with ankylosing spondylitis or in good health (not recorded which).

With respect to this clonotype: This may come from a read error, since a much larger clone is one base off. The gene calls are TRBV9 and TRBJ1-1; unclear D gene. Deletions cut 3 bases from V and 7 bases from J, with 13 bases between. The germline gives CDR1 SGDLS, CDR2 YYNGEE. There are 13 residues in the CDR3. CDR3 coding DNA: TGTGCCAGCAGCGCCGACAAATTTCATGAAGCTTTCTTT. It codes for CASSADKFHEAFF. Looking up the rest from reference TRBV9 and TRBJ1-1 gives the full variable domain: DSGVTQTPKHLITATGQRVTLRCSPRSGDLSVYWYQQSLDQGLQFLIQYYNGEERAKGNILERFSAQQFPDLHSELNLSSLELGDSALYFCASSADKFHEAFFGQGTRLTVV.

This CDR3 reads CASSFLGPSLSGNTIYF. The CDR3 DNA follows: TGTGCCAGCAGTTTTCTTGGCCCTTCCCTCTCTGGAAACACCATATATTTT. The V and J genes are TRBV12-3 or TRBV12-4 and TRBJ1-3, with D unclear. V dropped 3 bases and J dropped 0 bases, with 15 bases sitting between them. The length of the CDR3 is 17 residues.

The chain carries TRBV4-2 and TRBJ2-5; maybe TRBD1 (5 bases). The CDR3 spans 15 residues. Germline V CDR1 and CDR2: LGHNA, YNFKEQ. V was clipped by 0 bases and J by 3 bases, with 11 bases between them. The CDR3 region is CASSQDRTHKETQYF. In nucleotides, the CDR3 is TGTGCCAGCAGCCAAGATAGGACACATAAAGAGACCCAGTACTTC.

This clonotype was detected only a few times. The chain combines TRBV7-3 with TRBJ2-3, with no clear D. This CDR3 spans 13 amino acids. Deletions cut 2 bases from V and 6 bases from J, with 9 bases between. Per the germline V gene, CDR1 is SGHTA and CDR2 is FQGTGA. In DNA form, the CDR3 reads TGTGCCAGCAGCTTACGTCAACCGGATACGCAGTATTTT. Translating it yields CASSLRQPDTQYF.

The J gene is TRBJ2-7, the V gene TRBV29-1, with D perhaps matching TRBD2 (6 bases). CDR3 length equals 12 residues. The V gene's germline CDR1 is SQVTM and CDR2 ANQGSEA. Trimming took off 5 bases at V and 2 bases at J, with 10 bases between the two ends. CDR3 nucleotides: TGCAGCGTTTGGGAGGAGACCTACGAGCAGTACTTC. This codes for CSVWEETYEQYF.

The sample holds many counts of this clonotype. The rearrangement links TRBV14 to TRBJ2-5, with D possibly called TRBD1 or TRBD2 (7 bases each). V shed 7 bases and J shed 0 bases, with 12 bases lying between them. In germline, CDR1 is SGHDN, CDR2 FVKESK. The CDR3 is 14 amino acids. The CDR3 spells CASTRGTNQETQYF. DNA for the CDR3: TGTGCCAGCACCAGGGGGACTAACCAAGAGACCCAGTACTTC. Filled out from reference TRBV14 and TRBJ2-5, the complete variable domain reads EAGVTQFPSHSVIEKGQTVTLRCDPISGHDNLYWYRRVMGKEIKFLLHFVKESKQDESGMPNNRFLAERTGGTYSTLKVQPAELEDSGVYFCASTRGTNQETQYFGPGTRLLVL.